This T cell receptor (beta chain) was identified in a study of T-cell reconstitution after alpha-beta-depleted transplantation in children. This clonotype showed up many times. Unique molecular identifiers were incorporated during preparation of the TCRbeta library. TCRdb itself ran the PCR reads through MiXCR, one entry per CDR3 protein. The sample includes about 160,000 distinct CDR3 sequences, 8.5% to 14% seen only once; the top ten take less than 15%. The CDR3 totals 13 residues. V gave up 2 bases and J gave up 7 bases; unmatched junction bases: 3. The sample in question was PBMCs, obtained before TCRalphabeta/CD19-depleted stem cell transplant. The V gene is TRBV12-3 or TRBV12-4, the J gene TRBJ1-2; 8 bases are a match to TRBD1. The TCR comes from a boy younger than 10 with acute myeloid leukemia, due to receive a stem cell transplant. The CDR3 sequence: CASSLRGTGGYTF. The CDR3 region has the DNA TGTGCCAGCAGTTTACGAGGGACAGGTGGCTACACCTTC.